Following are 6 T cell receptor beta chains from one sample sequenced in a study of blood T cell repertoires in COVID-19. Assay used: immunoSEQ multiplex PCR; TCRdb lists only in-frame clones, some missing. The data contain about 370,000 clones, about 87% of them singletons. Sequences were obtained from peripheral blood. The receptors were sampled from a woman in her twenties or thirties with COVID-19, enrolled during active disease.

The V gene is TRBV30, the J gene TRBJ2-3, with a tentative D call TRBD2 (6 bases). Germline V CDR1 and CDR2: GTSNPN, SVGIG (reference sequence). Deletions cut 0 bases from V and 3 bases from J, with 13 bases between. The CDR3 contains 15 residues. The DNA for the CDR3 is TGTGCCTGGAGTGTACACCCTGGGGGGACAGATACGCAGTATTTT. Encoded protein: CAWSVHPGGTDTQYF.

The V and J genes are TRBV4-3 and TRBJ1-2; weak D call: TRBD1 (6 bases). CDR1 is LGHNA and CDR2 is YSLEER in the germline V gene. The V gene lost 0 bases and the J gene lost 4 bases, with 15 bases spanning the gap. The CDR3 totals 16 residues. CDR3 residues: CASSQEKDSFFYGYTF. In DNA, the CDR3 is TGCGCCAGCAGCCAAGAAAAGGACAGTTTTTTCTATGGCTACACCTTC.

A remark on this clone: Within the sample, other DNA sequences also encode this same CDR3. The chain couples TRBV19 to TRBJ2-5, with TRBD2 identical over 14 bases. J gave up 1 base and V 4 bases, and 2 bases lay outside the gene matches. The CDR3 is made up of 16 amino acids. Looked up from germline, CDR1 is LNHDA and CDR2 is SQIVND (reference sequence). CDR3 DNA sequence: TGTGCCAGTAGTAGGACTAGCGGGAGGCGCCAAGAGACCCAGTACTTC. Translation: CASSRTSGRRQETQYF.

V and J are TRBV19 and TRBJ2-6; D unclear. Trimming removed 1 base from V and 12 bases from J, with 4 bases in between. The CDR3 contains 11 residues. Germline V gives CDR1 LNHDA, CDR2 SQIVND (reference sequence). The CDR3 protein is CASSIGGVLTF. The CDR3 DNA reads TGTGCCAGTAGTATAGGCGGCGTCCTGACTTTC.

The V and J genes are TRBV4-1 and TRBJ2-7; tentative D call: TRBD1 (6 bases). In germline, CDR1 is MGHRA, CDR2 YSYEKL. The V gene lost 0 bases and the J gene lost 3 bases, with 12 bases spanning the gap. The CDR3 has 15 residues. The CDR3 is CASSQDRGPRYEQYF. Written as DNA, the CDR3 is TGCGCCAGCAGCCAAGACAGGGGACCCCGCTACGAGCAGTACTTC.

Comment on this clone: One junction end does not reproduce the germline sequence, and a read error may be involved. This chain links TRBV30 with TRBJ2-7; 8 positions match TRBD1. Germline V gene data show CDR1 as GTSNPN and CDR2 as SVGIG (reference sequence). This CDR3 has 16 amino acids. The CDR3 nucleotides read TGTGCCTGGAGTGTACTACGGACAGGGAGCTCCTATGAGCAGTACTTC. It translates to CAWSVLRTGSSYEQYF.